The clone carrying this TCR beta chain was detected only a few times. Antigen: not known. The data stem from a study of T cell responses to AZD1222 COVID-19 vaccine. Whole-study results and caveats: Only 5 or 6 individuals given AZD1222 were seropositive at baseline.

Here immunoSEQ multiplex PCR was the method, and the copy in TCRdb shows in-frame clones only, minus some. Among about 25,000 clones listed, approximately 86% were seen once. CDR3 length: 13 residues. CDR1 is WSHSY, CDR2 SAAADI, per germline. V lost 8 bases to trimming and J lost 2 bases, with 12 bases between them. The TCR sequence derives from an adult who received the AZD1222 COVID-19 vaccine. This chain uses TRBV10-2 with TRBJ1-2; the D is unclear. The material was peripheral blood, obtained 28 days after the second AZD1222 dose. CDR3 protein: CASQTGRNYGYTF. The CDR3 bases are TGCGCCAGCCAGACGGGCAGAAACTATGGCTACACCTTC.